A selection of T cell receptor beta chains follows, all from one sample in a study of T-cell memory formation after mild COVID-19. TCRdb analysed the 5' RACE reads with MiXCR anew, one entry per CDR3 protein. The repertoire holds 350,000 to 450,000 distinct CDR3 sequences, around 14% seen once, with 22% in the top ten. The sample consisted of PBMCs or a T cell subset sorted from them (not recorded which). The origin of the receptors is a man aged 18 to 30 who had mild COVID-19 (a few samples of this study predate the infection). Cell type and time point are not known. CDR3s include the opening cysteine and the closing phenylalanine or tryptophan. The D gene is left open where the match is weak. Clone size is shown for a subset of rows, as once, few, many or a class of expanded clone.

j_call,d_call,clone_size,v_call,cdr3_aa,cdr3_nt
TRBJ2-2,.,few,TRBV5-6,CASSLERDGELFF,TGTGCCAGCAGCTTGGAAAGGGACGGGGAGCTGTTTTTT
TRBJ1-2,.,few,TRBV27,CASSFGIFYGYTF,TGTGCCAGCAGTTTCGGGATATTCTATGGCTACACCTTC
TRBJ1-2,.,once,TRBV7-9,CASSQRLEPENYGYTF,TGTGCCAGCAGCCAAAGACTAGAACCAGAGAACTATGGCTACACCTTC
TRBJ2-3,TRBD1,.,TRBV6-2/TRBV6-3,CASRPDRGKVYGTDTQYF,TGTGCCAGCAGACCCGACAGGGGCAAGGTGTACGGCACAGATACGCAGTATTTT
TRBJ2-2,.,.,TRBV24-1,CATSDAGKGVTGELFF,TGTGCCACCAGTGACGCCGGGAAGGGGGTCACCGGGGAGCTGTTTTTT
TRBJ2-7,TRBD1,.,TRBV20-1,CSANIQGTGYEQYF,TGCAGTGCGAACATCCAGGGGACAGGCTACGAGCAGTACTTC
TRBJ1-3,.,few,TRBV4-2,CASSQGASSGNTIYF,TGTGCCAGCAGCCAGGGGGCCAGCTCTGGAAACACCATATATTTT
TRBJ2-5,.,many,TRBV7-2,CASSLGLQRTQYF,TGTGCCAGCAGCTTAGGACTACAAAGGACCCAGTACTTC
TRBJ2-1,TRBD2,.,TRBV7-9,CASSFGGGVSHPSYNEQFF,TGTGCCAGCAGCTTCGGCGGGGGAGTCAGTCACCCCTCCTACAATGAGCAGTTCTTC
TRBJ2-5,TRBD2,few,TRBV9,CASSVGGGAPETQYF,TGTGCCAGCAGCGTTGGCGGGGGGGCCCCTGAGACCCAGTACTTC
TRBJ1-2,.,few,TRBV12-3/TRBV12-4,CASSLMAYNYGYTF,TGTGCCAGCAGTTTAATGGCCTATAACTATGGCTACACCTTC
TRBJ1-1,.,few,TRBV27,CASSLYRTYTEAFF,TGTGCCAGCAGTTTATATCGGACATACACTGAAGCTTTCTTT
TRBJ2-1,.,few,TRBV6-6,CASSYSTAGNEQFF,TGTGCCAGCAGTTACTCGACAGCTGGGAATGAGCAGTTCTTC
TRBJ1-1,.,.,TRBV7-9,CASSLGMLGMNTEAFF,TGTGCCAGCAGCTTAGGTATGCTAGGGATGAACACTGAAGCTTTCTTT
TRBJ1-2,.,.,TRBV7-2,CASSSGAGAFYGYTF,TGTGCCAGCAGCTCCGGAGCGGGGGCATTCTATGGCTACACCTTC
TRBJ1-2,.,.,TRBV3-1,CASSPSGQEDYGYTF,TGTGCCAGCAGCCCCTCAGGGCAGGAAGACTATGGCTACACCTTC
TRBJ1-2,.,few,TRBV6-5,CASSSLYRGGYTF,TGTGCCAGCAGCAGCCTCTACCGAGGGGGCTACACCTTC
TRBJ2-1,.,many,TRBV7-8,CASSFYPAGSYNEQFF,TGTGCCAGCAGCTTCTATCCGGCCGGCTCCTACAATGAGCAGTTCTTC
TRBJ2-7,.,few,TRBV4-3,CASSQGYHSYEQYF,TGCGCCAGCAGCCAAGGGTACCACAGCTACGAGCAGTACTTC
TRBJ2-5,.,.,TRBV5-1,CASSKPDGQETQYF,TGCGCCAGCAGCAAACCCGACGGCCAAGAGACCCAGTACTTC
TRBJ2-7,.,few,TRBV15,CATSLGRNYEQYF,TGTGCCACCAGCCTAGGACGGAACTACGAGCAGTACTTC
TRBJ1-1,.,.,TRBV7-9,CASSLERVPGTEAFF,TGTGCCAGCAGCTTAGAACGGGTACCTGGGACTGAAGCTTTCTTT
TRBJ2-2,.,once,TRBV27,CASSSGVGTGELFF,TGTGCCAGCAGTTCAGGGGTTGGCACCGGGGAGCTGTTTTTT
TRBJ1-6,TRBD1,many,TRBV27,CASSNRGQHSPLHF,TGTGCCAGCAGCAACAGGGGACAACATTCACCCCTCCACTTT
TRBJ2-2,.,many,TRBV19,CATSGTANTGELFF,TGTGCCACCTCGGGGACCGCGAACACCGGGGAGCTGTTTTTT
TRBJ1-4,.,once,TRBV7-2,CASSLLGFNEKLFF,TGTGCCAGCAGCTTATTGGGATTTAATGAAAAACTGTTTTTT
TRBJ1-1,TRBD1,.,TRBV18,CASSSDRGNTEAFF,TGTGCCAGCTCATCGGACAGGGGGAACACTGAAGCTTTCTTT
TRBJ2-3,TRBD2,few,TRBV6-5,CASSYHAGGTDTQYF,TGTGCCAGCAGTTACCATGCGGGGGGCACAGATACGCAGTATTTT
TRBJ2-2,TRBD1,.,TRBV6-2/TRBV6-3,CASSYLGQGNTGELFF,TGTGCCAGCAGTTACTTGGGACAGGGGAACACCGGGGAGCTGTTTTTT
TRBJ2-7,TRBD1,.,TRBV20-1,CSRPGQGPYEQYF,TGCAGTAGACCGGGACAGGGACCTTACGAGCAGTACTTC
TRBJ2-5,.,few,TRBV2,CAGGPTQGGETQYF,TGTGCCGGAGGACCTACCCAAGGTGGAGAGACCCAGTACTTC
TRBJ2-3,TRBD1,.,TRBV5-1,CASSYGTGVPDTQYF,TGCGCCAGCAGCTATGGGACAGGGGTCCCAGATACGCAGTATTTT
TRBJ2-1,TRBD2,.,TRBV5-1,CASSLVSGPSYNEQFF,TGCGCCAGCAGCTTGGTTAGCGGGCCCTCCTACAATGAGCAGTTCTTC
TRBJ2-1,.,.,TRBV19,CASSIDRRDLDLYNEQFF,TGTGCCAGTAGTATAGATCGAAGGGATCTCGACCTTTACAATGAGCAGTTCTTC
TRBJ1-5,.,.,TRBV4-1,CASSQEGAVRQPQHF,TGCGCCAGCAGCCAAGAAGGGGCAGTCAGGCAGCCCCAGCATTTT
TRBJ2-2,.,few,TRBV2,CASRPAGAGELFF,TGTGCCAGCAGACCGGCTGGGGCCGGGGAGCTGTTTTTT
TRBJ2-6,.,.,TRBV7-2,CASSWGWTGANVLTF,TGTGCCAGCAGCTGGGGGTGGACTGGGGCCAACGTCCTGACTTTC
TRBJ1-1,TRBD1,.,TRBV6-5,CASSWGQHEGTEAFF,TGTGCCAGCAGTTGGGGACAGCACGAGGGGACTGAAGCTTTCTTT
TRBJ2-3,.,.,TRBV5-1,CASSPGLTSTDTQYF,TGCGCCAGCAGCCCGGGACTCACTAGCACAGATACGCAGTATTTT
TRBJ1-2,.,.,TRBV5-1,CASRQGSGVGYTF,TGCGCCAGCAGACAGGGTAGTGGTGTAGGCTACACCTTC
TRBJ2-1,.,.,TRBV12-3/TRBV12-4,CASNEPRVYNEQFF,TGTGCCAGCAACGAGCCCCGGGTATACAATGAGCAGTTCTTC
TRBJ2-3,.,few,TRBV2,CAVPTGGGDTQYF,TGTGCCGTCCCAACAGGGGGGGGAGATACGCAGTATTTT
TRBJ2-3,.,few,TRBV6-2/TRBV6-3,CASRYRDGPDTQYF,TGTGCCAGCAGATACCGGGACGGCCCAGATACGCAGTATTTT
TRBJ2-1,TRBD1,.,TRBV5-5,CASSLGDRGHHNEQFF,TGTGCCAGCAGCTTAGGGGACAGGGGGCATCACAATGAGCAGTTCTTC
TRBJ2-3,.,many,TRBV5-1,CASSFLLDTQYF,TGCGCCAGCAGCTTTTTATTGGATACGCAGTATTTT
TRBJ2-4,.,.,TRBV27,CASSDIPAKNIQYF,TGTGCCAGCAGCGACATCCCCGCCAAAAACATTCAGTACTTC
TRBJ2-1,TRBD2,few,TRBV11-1,CASSASGGIYNEQFF,TGTGCCAGCAGTGCGAGCGGGGGGATATACAATGAGCAGTTCTTC
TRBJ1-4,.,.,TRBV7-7,CASSPEGRGWGKLFF,TGTGCCAGCAGCCCCGAGGGAAGGGGGTGGGGAAAACTGTTTTTT